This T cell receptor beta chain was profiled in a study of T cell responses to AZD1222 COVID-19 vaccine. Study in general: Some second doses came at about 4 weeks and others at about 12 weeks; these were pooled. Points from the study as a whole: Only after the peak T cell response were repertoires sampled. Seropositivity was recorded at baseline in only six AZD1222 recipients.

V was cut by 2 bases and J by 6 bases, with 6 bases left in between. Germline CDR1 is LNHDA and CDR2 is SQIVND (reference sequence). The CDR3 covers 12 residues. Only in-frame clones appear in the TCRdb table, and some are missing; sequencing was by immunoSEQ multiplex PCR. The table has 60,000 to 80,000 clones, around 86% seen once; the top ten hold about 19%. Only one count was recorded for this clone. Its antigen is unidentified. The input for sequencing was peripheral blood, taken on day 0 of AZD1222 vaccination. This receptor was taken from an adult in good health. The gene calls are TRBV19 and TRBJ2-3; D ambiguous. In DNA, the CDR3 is TGTGCCAGTAGTATAAGGAAGGATACGCAGTATTTT. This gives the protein CASSIRKDTQYF.